Described below is a single T cell receptor beta chain sequence and its context. This specimen comes from a study of blood T cell repertoires in COVID-19. For the study at large: Acute-phase and convalescent COVID-19 samples originated in the United States, Italy and Spain. In each case, the material was cDNA or gDNA derived from T cells, B-cell-depleted T cells, or PBMCs.

Authors' data handling: Amplifying reference gene primers gave estimates of nucleated cell counts. Sequencing used immunoSEQ multiplex PCR; TCRdb keeps in-frame clones, though not all of them. Clone size and the V and J calls come from that table; the DNA yielded D and trimming. The sample contains about 55,000 clones, more than 80% of which appear only once. The V gene end was trimmed by 3 bases and the J gene end by 6 bases; junction bases not matched to a gene: 1. Germline V gene data show CDR1 as MDHEN and CDR2 as SYDVKM. The CDR3 spans 12 residues. The chain combines TRBV28 with TRBJ1-1, with TRBD1 matching over 7 bases. The sequenced sample was peripheral blood. The TCR sequence derives from a human donor in a cohort sampled during active COVID-19. CDR3 in DNA: TGTGCCAGCAGTTTGAGGGGGCCTGAAGCTTTCTTT. Amino acids: CASSLRGPEAFF.